Sequencing of this T cell receptor (beta chain) was carried out in a study of T cells in Graves' hyperthyroidism and ophthalmopathy. For this clonotype: Its antigen is as yet unknown.

Findings and caveats of the study: Ophthalmopathy, as predicted by the model, came a median roughly 6.5 months after the prediction. Among thyroid clonotypes expanded above 0.001, most also appeared in blood.

Amplification targeted TCR beta CDR3 regions from RNA transcripts. The TCR CDR3 first-round RT-PCR relied on the HTBI primer set. TCRdb used MiXCR to reprocess the multiplex PCR reads, holding one entry per CDR3 protein. The table includes 400,000 to 550,000 distinct CDR3 sequences, less than 25% detected once. Sequenced: blood. The TCR sequence derives from a woman aged 30 to 39 with Graves' ophthalmopathy.

CDR3 nucleotide sequence: TGTGCCAGCAGTTTATGGGGTGGGGACAGGAACACTGAAGCTTTCTTT. It translates to CASSLWGGDRNTEAFF. The rearrangement links TRBV28 to TRBJ1-1; TRBD1 aligns across 7 bases. With 0 bases clipped from V and 1 base from J, the junction kept 5 bases outside the gene matches. The CDR3 totals 16 residues. Germline V CDR1 and CDR2: MDHEN, SYDVKM.